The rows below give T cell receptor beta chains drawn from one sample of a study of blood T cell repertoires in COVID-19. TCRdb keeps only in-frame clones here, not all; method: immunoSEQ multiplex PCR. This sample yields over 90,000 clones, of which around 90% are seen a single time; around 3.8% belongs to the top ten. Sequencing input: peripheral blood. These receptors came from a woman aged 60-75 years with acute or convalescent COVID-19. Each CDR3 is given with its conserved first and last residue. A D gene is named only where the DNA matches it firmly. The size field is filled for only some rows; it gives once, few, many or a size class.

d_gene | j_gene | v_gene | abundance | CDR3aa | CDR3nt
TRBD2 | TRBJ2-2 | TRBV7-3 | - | CATGTSGHGELFF | TGTGCCACAGGGACTAGCGGACACGGGGAGCTGTTTTTT
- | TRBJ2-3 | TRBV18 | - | CASSPQRESTDTQYF | TGTGCCAGCTCACCACAAAGGGAGTCGACAGATACGCAGTATTTT
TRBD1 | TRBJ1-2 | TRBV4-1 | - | CASSQIGQGEQYGYTF | TGCGCCAGCAGCCAGATAGGACAGGGAGAGCAGTATGGCTACACCTTC
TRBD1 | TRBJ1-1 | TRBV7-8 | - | CASREGTGTVYTEAFF | TGTGCCAGCAGGGAAGGGACAGGGACTGTGTACACTGAAGCTTTCTTT
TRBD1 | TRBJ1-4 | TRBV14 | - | CASSQQQGTNEKLFF | TGTGCCAGCAGCCAGCAACAGGGGACTAATGAAAAACTGTTTTTT
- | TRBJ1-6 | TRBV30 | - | CAWRPKGVGDNSPLHF | TGTGCCTGGAGGCCAAAGGGAGTCGGGGATAATTCACCCCTCCACTTT
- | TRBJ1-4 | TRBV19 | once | CASRLAAAPEEKLFF | TGTGCCAGTAGGTTGGCGGCTGCTCCGGAGGAAAAACTGTTTTTT
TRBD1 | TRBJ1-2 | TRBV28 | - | CATWGGGRGRAENYGYTF | TGTGCCACCTGGGGAGGGGGCAGGGGGCGCGCAGAGAACTATGGCTACACCTTC
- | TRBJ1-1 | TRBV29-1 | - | CSAQGTEAFF | TGCAGCGCCCAGGGGACTGAAGCTTTCTTT
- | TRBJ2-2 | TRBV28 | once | CASSSGSVMAGELFF | TGTGCCAGCAGTTCGGGTAGCGTGATGGCCGGGGAGCTGTTTTTT
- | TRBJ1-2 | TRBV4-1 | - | CASSQLQGFDGYTF | TGCGCCAGCAGCCAATTACAGGGTTTTGACGGCTACACCTTC
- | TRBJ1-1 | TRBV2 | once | CASSDRRTGLYTEAFF | TGTGCCAGCAGTGACCGACGTACAGGGTTGTACACTGAAGCTTTCTTT
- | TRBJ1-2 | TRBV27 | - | CASRLATTGYTLTLWLTF | TGTGCCAGCAGGCTCGCGACGACGGGATATACACTTACTTTATGGCTAACCTTC
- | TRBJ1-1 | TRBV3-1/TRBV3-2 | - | CASSLPVGADTEAFF | TGTGCCAGCAGCCTTCCAGTGGGAGCGGACACTGAAGCTTTCTTT
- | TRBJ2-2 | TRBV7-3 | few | CASSQDRAGTGELFF | TGTGCCAGCAGCCAAGACAGGGCGGGGACCGGGGAGCTGTTTTTT
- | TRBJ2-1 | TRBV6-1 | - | CASSEYSRGSYNEQFF | TGTGCCAGCAGTGAATACTCGCGGGGCTCCTACAATGAGCAGTTCTTC
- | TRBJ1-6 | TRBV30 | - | CAWTGKRNSPLHF | TGTGCCTGGACCGGGAAGAGGAATTCACCCCTCCACTTT